One and the same sample provided the 25 T cell receptor beta chains below, sequenced in a study of CD8+CD57+ T cells in acquired aplastic anemia. Individuals selected for sequencing had exhibited CD8+CD57+ cell expansion on flow cytometry. The template for TCR beta VDJ and CDR3 sequence profiling was genomic DNA. A single record per CDR3 protein comes from TCRdb applying MiXCR to the reads. This table holds about 220,000 distinct CDR3 sequences, around half found once. Sequencing used sorted CD4+, CD8+, or CD8+CD57+ T cells (not recorded which) from PBMCs. These receptors originate from a human donor with aplastic anemia.

Many counts were recorded for this clonotype. The chain has TRBV20-1 and TRBJ2-7, with no clear D. This CDR3 has 13 residues. V lost 1 base, J lost 3 bases, and 10 bases lay in between. Germline CDR1 is DFQATT and CDR2 is SNEGSKA (reference sequence). CDR3 nucleotide sequence: TGCAGTGCTAGAGTCACAGTCGACTACGAGCAGTACTTC. It translates to CSARVTVDYEQYF.

Note on this clonotype: A single base separates this from a much larger clone, so it may be a read error. V is TRBV13 and J is TRBJ1-1, with D hard to call. CDR1 is PRHDT and CDR2 is FYEKMQ in the germline V gene (reference sequence). The CDR3 is 14 amino acids. The CDR3 nucleotides read TGTGCCAGCAGCTTCGGGCAGCTGAACACTGAAGCTCTCTTT. This sequence encodes CASSFGQLNTEALF.

The chain employs TRBV5-5 and TRBJ1-2; unclear D gene. This CDR3 has 12 residues. Trimming stripped 1 base from V and 4 bases from J, with 5 bases between. From germline, CDR1 is SGHKS and CDR2 YYEKEE (reference sequence). The DNA of the CDR3 is TGTGCCAGCAGCTTGTCAAGCTATGGCTACACCTTC. It translates to CASSLSSYGYTF.

This clonotype was found many times. The V and J genes are TRBV20-1 and TRBJ2-1, with TRBD1 matching over 7 bases. Germline V gene lookup returns CDR1 DFQATT and CDR2 SNEGSKA (reference sequence). The CDR3 extends over 16 amino acids. The V gene end was trimmed by 5 bases and the J gene end by 0 bases; junction bases not matched to a gene: 10. As DNA, the CDR3 is TGCAGTGCTGGCGGACAGGAAAAAAGCTCCTACAATGAGCAGTTCTTC. Translating it yields CSAGGQEKSSYNEQFF.

The rearrangement links TRBV5-6 to TRBJ2-7, with 7 bases matching TRBD1. CDR1 and CDR2 from the germline V gene are SGHDT and YYEEEE. The J segment lost 12 bases and the V segment lost 5 bases, leaving 29 bases of the junction unmatched. The CDR3 extends over 18 amino acids. The CDR3 spells CASSLGGGYNEQFFIGYF. The CDR3, as DNA: TGTGCCAGCAGTCTAGGGGGCGGATACAATGAGCAGTTCTTTATTGGGTACTTC.

V is TRBV5-1 and J is TRBJ2-7, with D maybe TRBD1 (5 bases). Germline V gene sequence: CDR1 SGHRS, CDR2 YFSETQ. The CDR3 consists of 15 residues. The V end was cut by 0 bases, the J end by 1 base, with 11 bases between. CDR3 sequence: CASSLGQGGSYEQYV. The CDR3 DNA reads as TGCGCCAGCAGCTTGGGTCAGGGCGGATCCTACGAGCAGTACGTC.

This rearrangement joins TRBV20-1 to TRBJ1-6; D perhaps matches TRBD1 (5 bases). Germline V lookup: CDR1 DFQATT, CDR2 SNEGSKA (reference sequence). This CDR3 has 13 amino acids. V lost 5 bases and J lost 5, with 10 bases in between. For the CDR3, the DNA is TGCAGTGCTTGGGACTATGATAATTCACCCCTCCACTTT. Amino acids: CSAWDYDNSPLHF.

This chain uses TRBV7-9 with TRBJ1-1; D may be TRBD1 (6 bases). The CDR3 is 16 residues long. V was cut by 5 bases and J by 1 base, with 17 bases left in between. Germline CDR1 reads SEHNR; CDR2 reads FQNEAQ (reference sequence). Here the CDR3 reads CASSHQRDRPNTEAFF. The CDR3 DNA is TGTGCCAGCAGCCACCAACGAGACAGGCCGAACACTGAAGCTTTCTTT. Filled out from reference TRBV7-9 and TRBJ1-1, the complete variable domain reads DTGVSQNPRHKITKRGQNVTFRCDPISEHNRLYWYRQTLGQGPEFLTYFQNEAQLEKSRLLSDRFSAERPKGSFSTLEIQRTEQGDSAMYLCASSHQRDRPNTEAFFGQGTRLTVV.

The J gene is TRBJ2-1, the V gene TRBV7-6; 8 nucleotides agree with TRBD2. Germline V lookup: CDR1 SGHVS, CDR2 FNYEAQ. The CDR3 covers 13 residues. V shed 3 bases, J shed 8 bases, and the junction held 3 bases outside the gene matches. The CDR3 region is CASSFGLAYEQFF. CDR3 coding DNA: TGTGCCAGCAGCTTCGGACTAGCTTATGAGCAGTTCTTC. The complete variable domain, with remaining parts taken from reference TRBV7-6 and TRBJ2-1, reads GAGVSQSPRYKVTKRGQDVALRCDPISGHVSLYWYRQALGQGPEFLTYFNYEAQQDKSGLPNDRFSAERPEGSISTLTIQRTEQRDSAMYRCASSFGLAYEQFFGPGTRLTVL.

This clonotype is a singleton in its sample. The genes are TRBV25-1 and TRBJ2-3; weak D call: TRBD1 (5 bases). The V and J ends lost 6 bases and 5 bases respectively, with 12 bases between them. This CDR3 comprises 13 residues. Per the germline V gene, CDR1 is MGHDK and CDR2 is SYGVNS. The CDR3 coding sequence is TGTGCCAGCAGCGTATTGGGGCAAGATACGCAGTATTTT. Translating gives CASSVLGQDTQYF.

This rearrangement joins TRBV2 to TRBJ2-7, with 10 bases identical to TRBD2. Germline V lookup: CDR1 SNHLY, CDR2 FYNNEI. CDR3 length equals 17 residues. V gave up 5 bases and J gave up 6 bases; unmatched junction bases: 16. The CDR3: CASSYSNRLAGVREQYV. CDR3 nucleotides: TGTGCCAGCAGTTACTCGAATCGGCTAGCGGGAGTGCGCGAGCAGTACGTC.

This clonotype was picked up many times. With a much larger clone just one base away, this may be a read error. This CDR3 is CATGHGLGSEQFF. The CDR3 region has the DNA TGTGCCACCGGACACGGACTAGGCAGTGAGCAGTTCTTC. The chain uses TRBV24-1 and TRBJ2-1; 7 bases map to TRBD2. The V gene's germline CDR1 is KGHDR and CDR2 SFDVKD. This CDR3 is built from 13 residues. The V and J ends lost 9 bases and 9 bases, in that order; junction bases with no gene match: 10.

This clonotype has ten or more counts. V and J are TRBV5-1 and TRBJ2-2, with 9 bases lining up with TRBD1. V lost 0 bases and J lost 1; bases outside the gene matches: 1. Germline V gene data show CDR1 as SGHRS and CDR2 as YFSETQ. The CDR3 spans 16 residues. The CDR3 nucleotides read TGCGCCAGCAGCTTGGGGGACAGGGAGAACACCGGGGAGCTGTTTTTT. Translating it yields CASSLGDRENTGELFF.

V and J are TRBV27 and TRBJ2-7; D is perhaps TRBD1 or TRBD2 (6 bases each). In germline, CDR1 is MNHEY, CDR2 SMNVEV (reference sequence). Trimming pared 6 bases from V and 5 bases from J, leaving 20 bases between. CDR3 length equals 15 residues. In nucleotides, the CDR3 is TGTGCCAGCAGCTTTAGGGGGGAGCGAGGTAACGAGCAGTACTTC. Translation: CASSFRGERGNEQYF.

Ten or more counts support this clonotype. This chain links TRBV2 with TRBJ2-3; the match to TRBD2 covers 9 bases. The V gene's germline CDR1 is SNHLY and CDR2 FYNNEI. This CDR3 comprises 18 residues. V was clipped by 6 bases and J by 2 bases; unmatched bases: 15. CDR3 sequence (DNA): TGTGCCAGCAGGCAAAGCGGGAGGACCAACATAACCACAGATACGCAGTATTTT. Protein sequence: CASRQSGRTNITTDTQYF.

The V gene is TRBV6-2 or TRBV6-3, the J gene TRBJ2-7; TRBD2 agrees at 7 bases. CDR3 length: 15 residues. J was trimmed by 9 bases and V by 1 base; bases with no gene match: 12. Germline V CDR1 and CDR2: MNHEY, SVGEGT. This CDR3 reads CASSYFIGGGGGQYF. Written as DNA, the CDR3 is TGTGCCAGCAGTTACTTTATTGGCGGGGGAGGCGGGCAGTACTTC.

The rearrangement uses TRBV10-3 and TRBJ2-3; tentatively, D is TRBD1 (6 bases). V gave up 0 bases and J gave up 6 bases, with 7 bases separating them. Germline V lookup: CDR1 ENHRY, CDR2 SYGVKD. The CDR3 is 13 amino acids. As DNA, the CDR3 is TGTGCCATCAGTGAGTCGAGGGGGGATACGCAGTATTTT. It specifies CAISESRGDTQYF.

This clonotype was recorded many times. V gene TRBV5-1 combines with J gene TRBJ2-7; 10 nucleotides align to TRBD1. V lost 4 bases to trimming and J lost 3 bases; unmatched junction nucleotides: 10. CDR1 and CDR2 (germline): SGHRS, YFSETQ. The length of the CDR3 is 16 residues. CDR3 sequence (DNA): TGCGCCAGCAGCCTCGGGACAGGGGATTTAGTCTACGAGCAGTACTTC. Translating gives CASSLGTGDLVYEQYF. Combining the CDR3 with reference TRBV5-1 and TRBJ2-7 gives the whole variable domain KAGVTQTPRYLIKTRGQQVTLSCSPISGHRSVSWYQQTPGQGLQFLFEYFSETQRNKGNFPGRFSGRQFSNSRSEMNVSTLELGDSALYLCASSLGTGDLVYEQYFGPGTRLTVT.

This clonotype was picked up one time. V and J are TRBV10-1 and TRBJ2-1; 8 bases match TRBD2. The CDR3 totals 13 residues. CDR1 and CDR2 from the germline V gene are WNHNN and SYGVQD (reference sequence). The ends lost 5 bases at V and 9 bases at J; junction bases unmatched: 6. CDR3 nucleotide sequence: TGCGCCAGCAGTTGGACCGGGGGGGGTGAGCAGTTCTTC. Its translation: CASSWTGGGEQFF.

This CDR3 reads CASSNDGNQPQHF. Written as DNA, the CDR3 is TGTGCCAGCAGTAACGATGGCAATCAGCCCCAGCATTTT. The chain uses TRBV2 and TRBJ1-5; D unresolved. The ends were cut back, 5 bases at V and 2 bases at J, with 7 bases in the middle. The CDR3 totals 13 residues. Germline values: CDR1 SNHLY, CDR2 FYNNEI.

The table lists this clonotype with many counts. V usage is TRBV6-5 and J usage is TRBJ1-1, with unresolved D. V dropped 5 bases and J dropped 5 bases, with 9 bases sitting between them. The CDR3 has 12 residues. Germline V gene data show CDR1 as MNHEY and CDR2 as SVGAGI. For the CDR3, the DNA is TGTGCCAGCAGTCCCTTTGGGACTGAAGCTTTCTTT. It specifies CASSPFGTEAFF.

This clonotype was detected a few times. V gene TRBV4-3 combines with J gene TRBJ1-5; maybe TRBD1 (5 bases). This CDR3 is built from 15 residues. From germline, CDR1 is LGHNA and CDR2 YSLEER. V was trimmed by 0 bases and J by 4 bases, leaving 10 bases between them. The CDR3 nucleotides are TGCGCCAGCAGCCAAGATAAGGCAGGGAATCAGCCCCAGCATTTT. It yields the protein CASSQDKAGNQPQHF.

The chain's CDR3 is CASTIRWNEQFF. The CDR3 nucleotides read TGTGCCAGCACCATTAGGTGGAATGAGCAGTTCTTC. The chain has TRBV7-2 and TRBJ2-1; no clear D. In germline, CDR1 is SGHTA, CDR2 FQGNSA. V was shortened by 7 bases and J by 7 bases, with 11 bases between the two germline ends. The CDR3 covers 12 residues.

This clonotype showed up many times. CDR3: CASSLIPACFYGYTF. The CDR3 nucleotides are TGTGCCAGCAGCTTAATACCCGCCTGTTTCTATGGCTACACCTTC. The chain links TRBV7-2 to TRBJ1-2, with D unclear. The CDR3 is made up of 15 amino acids. Per germline, CDR1 SGHTA and CDR2 FQGNSA. Trimming cost V 2 bases and J 4 bases, with 14 bases left between them.

There are a few counts of this clonotype. The chain links TRBV25-1 to TRBJ1-2, with 9 positions matching TRBD1. The CDR3 runs to 14 residues. V shed 2 bases and J 6 bases; nucleotides not matched to a gene: 4. Germline V gene lookup returns CDR1 MGHDK and CDR2 SYGVNS. The CDR3 reads CASSERTGGDGYTF. Written as DNA, the CDR3 is TGTGCCAGCAGTGAAAGAACAGGGGGCGATGGCTACACCTTC.